This TCR beta chain was captured by sequencing in a study of blood T cells in healthy people across ages. With a J-beta primer mix and a sample-barcoded 5' primer, a second PCR ran roughly 6 to 12 cycles. TCRdb processed the 5' RACE reads anew with MiXCR; each CDR3 protein has one entry. The profile shows 350,000 to 450,000 distinct CDR3 sequences, about 55% of them singletons. Per sample, at least 5 micrograms of total RNA were extracted. As regards this clonotype: No antigen is known for it.

Overall study results and limits: Per million T cells, TCR beta diversity dropped roughly linearly as age increased. The authors considered diversity estimates from one million T cells to be underestimates.

This sequence originates from a man in his fifties or sixties in good health. Sequencing was done on a sample of blood.

CDR3 loop: CASSLALVSSYEQYF. For the CDR3, the DNA is TGTGCCAGCAGCTTGGCCCTAGTTAGCTCCTACGAGCAGTACTTC. The V and J genes are TRBV5-6 and TRBJ2-7; no definite D call. From germline, CDR1 is SGHDT and CDR2 YYEEEE. The germline V and J ends were trimmed by 0 bases and 0 bases, with 10 bases remaining between them. This CDR3 has 15 amino acids.